These T cell receptor beta chains were read from a single sample in a study of T cell responses to AZD1222 COVID-19 vaccine. Some clones are missing from TCRdb's copy, which holds only in-frame ones; the method was immunoSEQ multiplex PCR. The sample lists approximately 92,000 clones, about nine tenths seen once, with less than 8% in the top ten. The sample was peripheral blood, taken on day 0 of AZD1222 vaccination. The receptors were gathered from an adult in good health. Each CDR3 is given with its conserved first and last residue. A D gene is named only where the DNA matches it firmly. For some rows the clone size is stated as once, few or many, or as a class when expanded; others skip it.

CASSEGGGAGYGYTF,TGTGCCAGCAGTGAAGGAGGGGGCGCAGGTTATGGCTACACCTTC,TRBJ1-2,TRBV25-1,NA,TRBD1
CASSHTGTGNYGYTF,TGTGCCAGCAGCCATACCGGGACAGGGAACTATGGCTACACCTTC,TRBJ1-2,TRBV3-1/TRBV3-2,NA,TRBD1
CASTLGQDYQPQHF,TGTGCCAGCACCCTAGGACAGGATTATCAGCCCCAGCATTTT,TRBJ1-5,TRBV28,NA,TRBD1
CASSPPGLAGRRTGELFF,TGTGCCAGCAGTCCCCCGGGACTAGCGGGACGTCGGACCGGGGAGCTGTTTTTT,TRBJ2-2,TRBV25-1,few,TRBD2
CASSILGAVEKLFF,TGTGCCAGTAGTATACTCGGGGCCGTTGAAAAACTGTTTTTT,TRBJ1-4,TRBV19,NA,NA
CASSLAAGGFFGNTIYF,TGTGCCAGCAGCTTGGCGGCAGGGGGATTCTTCGGAAACACCATATATTTT,TRBJ1-3,TRBV5-5,NA,TRBD1
CASSATKGLAGRYEQYF,TGTGCCAGCAGTGCGACCAAGGGACTAGCGGGAAGGTACGAGCAGTACTTC,TRBJ2-7,TRBV27,NA,TRBD2
CASSQDRHSGNTIYF,TGTGCCAGCAGCCAAGATCGACACTCTGGAAACACCATATATTTT,TRBJ1-3,TRBV4-2,few,NA
CASTTGTSAEQYF,TGTGCCAGCACCACCGGGACTAGCGCCGAGCAGTACTTC,TRBJ2-7,TRBV3-1/TRBV3-2,once,TRBD2
CASSLAGGGEQFF,TGTGCCAGCTCACTAGCGGGAGGGGGTGAGCAGTTCTTC,TRBJ2-1,TRBV18,NA,TRBD2
CAWSAGSGNTIYF,TGTGCCTGGAGTGCAGGCTCTGGAAACACCATATATTTT,TRBJ1-3,TRBV30,NA,NA
CASSPGNTIYF,TGCGCCAGCAGCCCTGGAAACACCATATATTTT,TRBJ1-3,TRBV4-1,NA,NA
CASSLRTGHRPYNEQFF,TGTGCCAGCAGCCTTCGGACAGGGCATAGGCCCTACAATGAGCAGTTCTTC,TRBJ2-1,TRBV3-1/TRBV3-2,NA,TRBD1
CASSHPGQGRNTIYF,TGTGCCAGCAGCCACCCGGGACAGGGACGAAACACCATATATTTT,TRBJ1-3,TRBV28,once,TRBD1
CASSDRGGLVYIQYF,TGTGCCAGCAGTGACAGAGGCGGTCTAGTATACATTCAGTACTTC,TRBJ2-4,TRBV6-1,NA,NA
CASSSGAGQETQYF,TGTGCCAGCAGCTCCGGGGCCGGTCAAGAGACCCAGTACTTC,TRBJ2-5,TRBV7-2,NA,NA
CASSGQGRNSPLHF,TGTGCCAGCAGCGGGCAGGGAAGAAATTCACCCCTCCACTTT,TRBJ1-6,TRBV7-9,NA,NA
CASSQLHTVEKLFF,TGCGCCAGCAGCCAGTTACACACGGTTGAAAAACTGTTTTTT,TRBJ1-4,TRBV4-3,NA,NA
CASSFSISGTQYF,TGTGCCAGCAGCTTTAGCATAAGTGGGACCCAGTACTTC,TRBJ2-5,TRBV5-4,NA,NA
CASSLWTNYGYTF,TGTGCCAGCAGCTTGTGGACAAACTATGGCTACACCTTC,TRBJ1-2,TRBV5-6,NA,NA
CASSIDNADNEQFF,TGTGCCAGTAGTATAGATAACGCCGACAATGAGCAGTTCTTC,TRBJ2-1,TRBV19,NA,NA
CASSPYIRGQSPLHF,TGTGCCAGCAGCCCCTATATCAGGGGTCAATCACCCCTCCACTTT,TRBJ1-6,TRBV5-4,few,NA
CASSPGTTYEQYF,TGTGCCAGCAGTCCCGGGACAACCTACGAGCAGTACTTC,TRBJ2-7,TRBV12-3/TRBV12-4,NA,NA